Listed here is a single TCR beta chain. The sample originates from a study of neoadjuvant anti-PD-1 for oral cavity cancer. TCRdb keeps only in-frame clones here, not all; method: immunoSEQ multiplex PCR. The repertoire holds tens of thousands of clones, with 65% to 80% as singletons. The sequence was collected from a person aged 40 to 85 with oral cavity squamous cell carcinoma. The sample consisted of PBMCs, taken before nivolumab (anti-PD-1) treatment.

CDR3 amino acids: CASSLGQGGREKLFF. The CDR3, as DNA: TGCGCCAGCAGCTTGGGACAGGGCGGGCGTGAAAAACTGTTTTTT. This rearrangement joins TRBV5-1 to TRBJ1-4; the match to TRBD1 covers 7 bases. The length of the CDR3 is 15 residues. The germline V gene encodes CDR1 SGHRS and CDR2 YFSETQ. V dropped 0 bases and J dropped 7; count of bases not matched to a gene: 6.